This TCR beta chain was recovered during a study of T cells after yellow fever vaccination. Study in general: When fractions had low cell numbers, they were prepared with SMART-Seq v4 Ultra Low Input.

This clonotype was seen ten or more times. Its matching antigen is unknown. They built TCR cDNA with 5'RACE template switching, a step that put in a universal primer site and UMIs. TCRdb re-analysed the 5' RACE reads in MiXCR, keeping a single row per CDR3 protein. The data contain some 32,000 distinct CDR3 sequences, under 4.5% of them seen just once; the ten biggest clones take up approximately 46%. The study, taken as a whole, reports: The secondary response was weaker, and its peak arrived faster, on day 5 versus 15. A large majority of primary-vaccination clones showed up again after the booster (around 96% CD4, about 90% CD8).

The CDR3 extends over 15 amino acids. Trimming left V 5 bases short and J 0 bases short, with 13 bases between. Germline-derived CDR1 and CDR2 are SGHTA and FQGNSA. This material consisted of CD8+ T cells sorted from PBMCs, taken 5 days after the yellow fever booster vaccination. V is TRBV7-2 and J is TRBJ1-1, with D possibly matching TRBD1 (5 bases). This TCR came from a man aged 25 to 40 who received the YFV17D yellow fever vaccine. CDR3 sequence reads: CASSPSRGMNTEAFF. CDR3 DNA sequence: TGTGCCAGCAGCCCAAGTAGGGGAATGAACACTGAAGCTTTCTTT.